Presented here are 4 T cell receptor beta chains from one specimen sequenced in a study of cytomegalovirus exposure and HLA in healthy donors. Both 60 Vbeta primers and 13 Jbeta primers went into the PCR. Clones were sequenced by immunoSEQ multiplex PCR, and TCRdb holds only the in-frame ones, with some missing. The sample has approximately 88,000 clones, around 80% seen once. The sample comprised PBMCs. These receptors were collected from a young man in good health and CMV-seronegative.

The J gene is TRBJ2-7, the V gene TRBV18, with 8 nucleotides matching TRBD2. Germline values: CDR1 KGHSH, CDR2 LQKENI. V shed 5 bases, J shed 1 base, and the junction held 4 bases outside the gene matches. There are 14 residues in the CDR3. CDR3 sequence: CASSSREGSYEQYF. The DNA of the CDR3 is TGTGCCAGCTCATCTCGGGAGGGGTCCTACGAGCAGTACTTC.

The rearrangement links TRBV30 to TRBJ1-1; tentatively, D is TRBD1 (6 bases). Germline V gene data show CDR1 as GTSNPN and CDR2 as SVGIG (reference sequence). The CDR3 consists of 17 residues. V gave up 2 bases and J gave up 5 bases, with 24 bases separating them. The CDR3 bases are TGTGCCTGGAGTTTTCTGACAGGAAACCGTCTTGAAACTGAAGCTTTCTTT. It encodes CAWSFLTGNRLETEAFF.

This clone has only one observation. A read error may produce the germline difference seen at one junction end. The CDR3 here is CSSSPVYEQYF. CDR3 sequence (DNA): TGTTCCAGCAGTCCGGTCTACGAGCAGTACTTC. The chain uses TRBV7-9 and TRBJ2-7; D uncertain. This CDR3 is 11 amino acids long. The germline V gene has CDR1 SEHNR and CDR2 FQNEAQ (reference sequence).

This rearrangement joins TRBV2 to TRBJ2-6; 8 nucleotides agree with TRBD1. Germline CDR1 and CDR2: SNHLY and FYNNEI. V lost 5 bases, J lost 1 base, and 1 base stayed unmatched. The CDR3 has 15 amino acids. CDR3 coding DNA: TGTGCCAGCAGTCGGACAGGGTCTGGGGCCAACGTCCTGACTTTC. Protein: CASSRTGSGANVLTF.